The 14 T cell receptor beta chains in this list originate from one sample, sequenced in a study of blood T cell repertoires in COVID-19. Libraries were prepared by immunoSEQ multiplex PCR; TCRdb keeps only in-frame clonotypes and omits some of them. The repertoire includes some 170,000 clones, 81% of them detected once, and approximately 11% sits in the top ten. Sequencing used peripheral blood. All receptors come from a woman aged 40 to 55 with COVID-19, enrolled during active disease.

This chain connects TRBV5-8 to TRBJ2-3; 7 nucleotides align to TRBD1. Germline CDR1 SGHTS, CDR2 YDEGEE. With V trimmed by 7 bases and J by 6 bases, 11 bases remained unmatched. CDR3 length equals 14 residues. CDR3 coding DNA: TGTGCCAGCCGTGCAGGGGGTTACGGGGATACGCAGTATTTT. It translates to CASRAGGYGDTQYF.

The chain employs TRBV7-6 and TRBJ2-7, with D possibly matching TRBD2 (5 bases). Germline V lookup: CDR1 SGHVS, CDR2 FNYEAQ. V dropped 5 bases and J dropped 2 bases, with 10 bases sitting between them. This CDR3 has 13 residues. This chain's CDR3 is CASSASFPYEQYF. DNA of the CDR3: TGTGCCAGCAGCGCTAGCTTCCCCTACGAGCAGTACTTC.

This clone came up a few times. The chain combines TRBV5-8 with TRBJ1-2; a weak D match, TRBD1 (5 bases). This CDR3 has 14 residues. V lost 1 base to trimming and J lost 5 bases, with 12 bases between them. Germline V lookup: CDR1 SGHTS, CDR2 YDEGEE. The CDR3 sequence: CASSLQGSIYGYTF. Here the CDR3 DNA reads TGTGCCAGCAGCTTGCAGGGCTCTATTTATGGCTACACCTTC.

The gene calls are TRBV2 and TRBJ1-3; D is perhaps TRBD1 (6 bases). The CDR3 has 14 residues. V lost 5 bases to trimming and J lost 2 bases, with 10 bases between them. Germline V CDR1 and CDR2: SNHLY, FYNNEI. The CDR3 DNA is TGTGCCAGCAGTATAAACAGGGCTGGAAACACCATATATTTT. Translated: CASSINRAGNTIYF.

This chain links TRBV28 with TRBJ1-1; maybe TRBD1 (6 bases). This CDR3 has 16 residues. CDR1 is MDHEN and CDR2 is SYDVKM in the germline V gene. V dropped 5 bases and J dropped 0 bases, with 16 bases sitting between them. The CDR3 reads CASSPDLDRVNTEAFF. CDR3 nucleotides: TGTGCCAGCAGTCCAGACTTGGACAGAGTGAACACTGAAGCTTTCTTT.

The chain links TRBV6-5 to TRBJ1-5; TRBD1 matches at 7 bases. J lost 5 bases, V lost 6 bases, and 4 bases had no gene match. The CDR3 is made up of 13 amino acids. CDR1 and CDR2 (germline): MNHEY, SVGAGI. For the CDR3, the DNA is TGTGCCAGCAGGGGGGGACAGCATCAGCCCCAGCATTTT. It yields the protein CASRGGQHQPQHF.

Ten or more counts support this clone. The chain combines TRBV5-4 with TRBJ1-2, with D perhaps matching TRBD1 (6 bases). V was cut by 4 bases and J by 8 bases, with 18 bases left in between. The CDR3 covers 14 residues. CDR1 SGHNT and CDR2 YYREEE come from the germline V gene (reference sequence). CDR3 sequence reads: CASSRNEGQSGYTF. The DNA for the CDR3 is TGTGCCAGCAGCCGAAATGAAGGACAGAGCGGCTACACCTTC.

The chain links TRBV30 to TRBJ2-1; 7 bases agree with TRBD2. J gave up 5 bases and V 8 bases, and 18 bases lay outside the gene matches. Germline values: CDR1 GTSNPN, CDR2 SVGIG (reference sequence). The CDR3 is 16 residues long. CDR3 sequence: CAHRVTGSGNHNEQFF. In DNA form, the CDR3 reads TGTGCCCACAGAGTCACGGGGAGCGGGAACCACAATGAGCAGTTCTTC.

The V call is TRBV4-1, the J call TRBJ2-3; a possible D gene is TRBD2 (6 bases). The CDR3 runs 13 residues. V was clipped by 2 bases and J by 5 bases, with 8 bases between them. Germline lookup yields CDR1 MGHRA and CDR2 YSYEKL. In DNA form, the CDR3 reads TGCGCCAGCAGCCAAAGGCGGGAAGATACGCAGTATTTT. This sequence encodes CASSQRREDTQYF.

A few counts support this clone. The chain has TRBV3-1 (or the pseudogene TRBV3-2) and TRBJ2-3, with 7 bases identical to TRBD2. Germline assignment: CDR1 LGHDT and CDR2 YNNKEL (reference sequence). This CDR3 region has 17 residues. The V and J ends lost 3 bases and 6 bases, in that order; junction bases with no gene match: 15. Here the CDR3 reads CASSHRLTSSFGDTQYF. CDR3 nucleotides: TGTGCCAGCAGCCACCGATTGACTAGCAGCTTTGGGGATACGCAGTATTTT.

This clone was counted many times. This chain joins TRBV27 and TRBJ1-2; D is possibly TRBD1 (5 bases). Per the germline V gene, CDR1 is MNHEY and CDR2 is SMNVEV (reference sequence). This CDR3 comprises 15 residues. V was trimmed by 7 bases and J by 6 bases, leaving 21 bases between them. CDR3 nucleotides: TGTGCCAGCAACACCATACGGGGGGATAAAAATGGCTACACCTTC. Residues: CASNTIRGDKNGYTF.

This clone was seen a handful of times. The chain combines TRBV27 with TRBJ1-4; no firm D call. Germline lookup yields CDR1 MNHEY and CDR2 SMNVEV (reference sequence). The CDR3 length is 13 residues. The V end was cut by 6 bases, the J end by 5 bases, with 10 bases between. CDR3: CASSRLANEKLFF. In DNA form, the CDR3 reads TGTGCCAGCAGCCGCTTGGCCAATGAAAAACTGTTTTTT.

The chain recombines TRBV5-6 with TRBJ1-5, with a weak D call TRBD1 (6 bases). The CDR3 runs to 16 residues. Per the germline V gene, CDR1 is SGHDT and CDR2 is YYEEEE. V gave up 4 bases and J gave up 0 bases, with 14 bases separating them. CDR3 sequence reads: CASSLWTDYSNQPQHF. DNA of the CDR3: TGTGCCAGCAGCCTATGGACAGACTATAGCAATCAGCCCCAGCATTTT.

The chain employs TRBV6-5 and TRBJ2-5; D ambiguous. Germline V gene data show CDR1 as MNHEY and CDR2 as SVGAGI. This CDR3 is 13 amino acids long. V gave up 7 bases and J gave up 7 bases, with 16 bases separating them. In nucleotides, the CDR3 is TGTGCCAGCAACCGAGACTCCTCCGGGACCCAGTACTTC. It specifies CASNRDSSGTQYF.